Listed here are 4 T cell receptor beta chains from one sample, sequenced in a study of T cells after somatic rescue of genetic block (dated by TCRdb to the early 2020s). Library creation used the immunoSEQ multiplex PCR assay. The immuneACCESS repertoire file appears here via TCRdb, limited to in-frame rearrangements. These files lack a portion of the clones; in checked studies, under half of the deficit traces to unresolved V genes, and the cause of the others is not known. This sample has approximately 78,000 clones in its table, and approximately 91% of those were observed once. The ten largest clonotypes hold around 2.8% of the sample. The sequenced sample consisted of peripheral blood mononuclear cells (PBMCs). These receptors all come from a man aged 25 to 40.

The gene calls are TRBV19 and TRBJ2-5, with D perhaps matching TRBD1 (6 bases). Germline CDR1 is LNHDA and CDR2 is SQIVND (reference sequence). Trimming cost V 5 bases and J 5 bases, with 12 bases left between them. This CDR3 comprises 13 residues. CDR3 amino acids: CASSFQGLETQYF. In DNA form, the CDR3 reads TGTGCCAGTAGTTTTCAGGGGCTCGAGACCCAGTACTTC. Drawing the rest from reference TRBV19 and TRBJ2-5, the complete variable domain is DGGITQSPKYLFRKEGQNVTLSCEQNLNHDAMYWYRQDPGQGLRLIYYSQIVNDFQKGDIAEGYSVSREKKESFPLTVTSAQKNPTAFYLCASSFQGLETQYFGPGTRLLVL.

The DNA for the CDR3 is TGTGCCTGGAGTGTGGGGCTGCTATACGAGCAGTACTTC. Translation: CAWSVGLLYEQYF. The chain has TRBV30 and TRBJ2-7; TRBD1 is a possible D gene (5 bases). The V and J ends lost 0 bases and 4 bases respectively, with 10 bases between them. In germline, CDR1 is GTSNPN, CDR2 SVGIG (reference sequence). The CDR3 has 13 residues.

The V call is TRBV5-1, the J call TRBJ2-6; D unclear. Trimming removed 4 bases at V and 3 bases at J, with 11 bases between. Germline loops: CDR1 SGHRS, CDR2 YFSETQ. The CDR3 totals 15 residues. The CDR3, as DNA: TGCGCCAGCAGCACTACACGCCTTGGGGCCAACGTCCTGACTTTC. As protein: CASSTTRLGANVLTF.

The chain couples TRBV10-2 to TRBJ2-1; perhaps TRBD1 as D (6 bases). Trimming removed 8 bases at V and 0 bases at J, with 11 bases between. The germline V gene has CDR1 WSHSY and CDR2 SAAADI. This CDR3 is 14 amino acids long. This CDR3 reads CASGGRSSYNEQFF. Here the CDR3 DNA reads TGCGCCAGCGGGGGCCGAAGCTCCTACAATGAGCAGTTCTTC.